This TCR beta chain was sequenced during a study of blood T cell repertoires in COVID-19. Across the whole study: T cells, B-cell-depleted T cells, or PBMCs supplied cDNA or gDNA.

This clone was observed a handful of times. The method was immunoSEQ multiplex PCR; TCRdb's version includes in-frame clones alone and lacks a portion of them. Here the sample spans around 270,000 clones, roughly 80% being singletons. The TCR was taken from a man in his 60s with acute or convalescent COVID-19. Source material: peripheral blood.

The CDR3 sequence: CASRQGFPYEQYF. In nucleotides, the CDR3 is TGCGCCAGCAGACAGGGATTCCCCTACGAGCAGTACTTC. J is TRBJ2-7 and V is TRBV23-1; maybe TRBD1 (6 bases). TRBV23-1 is placed among ORFs of uncertain function. The CDR3 runs 13 residues. Trimming cost V 6 bases and J 2 bases, with 11 bases left between them.